The subject of this entry is one T cell receptor beta chain. The target antigen is unknown. The sample comes from a study of radiation and T cells in renal cell carcinoma. Method: immunoSEQ multiplex PCR; TCRdb's copy keeps in-frame clones and lacks some. This sample has 130,000 to 150,000 clones; around 89% occur once, and the top ten carry around 4%. The time point denotes: baseline pretreatment blood. Treatment noted: 15 Gy SBRT to primary tumor, nephrectomy 4 weeks later. After SBRT, blood was collected at 2 and 4 weeks, plus baseline. Regarding the study as a whole: In blood, top tumor clones expanded by 2 weeks, shrinking by 4. Without pretreatment biopsies, baseline tumor clonotype presence was undetermined.

This CDR3 has 14 residues. The germline gives CDR1 SNHLY, CDR2 FYNNEI. The V and J ends lost 0 bases and 9 bases respectively, with 12 bases between them. This sequence was found in a woman in her sixties or seventies with renal cell carcinoma. This chain uses TRBV2 with TRBJ1-5, with no clear D. The sequenced sample was blood, obtained from a patient whose treatment included radiotherapy and nephrectomy. CDR3 sequence (DNA): TGTGCCAGCAGTGAAGCGGGCTTATTTTTGCCCCAGCATTTT. Protein product: CASSEAGLFLPQHF.